The next 25 T cell receptor beta chains were all read from a single sample in a study of Ad26.COV2.S vaccination and SARS-CoV-2 variants. The protocol was immunoSEQ multiplex PCR, while the TCRdb copy is restricted to in-frame clones and leaves out a portion. The sample includes around 250,000 clones, 80% to 90% of them seen just once. The sample's treatment: about 20 received Ad26.COV2.S at low or high dose, single or two shots; about 5 received placebo; per-sample allocation not given. Day 63 after the first vaccine or placebo injection was the time point for sampling. The input for sequencing was peripheral blood, taken in a trial of Ad26.COV2.S vaccine versus placebo. The receptors here all came from a person between 18 and 59 years old who received the Ad26.COV2.S COVID-19 vaccine or a placebo.

The chain combines TRBV21-1 with TRBJ1-2. TRBV21-1 is labeled a pseudogene. The CDR3 contains 11 residues. The DNA for the CDR3 is TGTGCCAGCAGTCGAGGGAGCGGCTACACCTTC. Protein: CASSRGSGYTF.

The V gene is TRBV7-2, the J gene TRBJ2-3, with 8 bases identical to TRBD2. Per the germline V gene, CDR1 is SGHTA and CDR2 is FQGNSA. The CDR3 spans 16 residues. V lost 3 bases and J lost 2; bases outside the gene matches: 7. The CDR3 region is CASSLGVSGVTDTQYF. The CDR3 DNA reads as TGTGCCAGCAGCTTGGGGGTTAGCGGGGTCACAGATACGCAGTATTTT.

This chain joins TRBV5-1 and TRBJ1-1; 7 bases map to TRBD1. This CDR3 contains 14 residues. The V gene's germline CDR1 is SGHRS and CDR2 YFSETQ. The V segment lost 7 bases and the J segment 0 bases; nucleotides outside the gene matches: 6. This CDR3 reads CASGRDRLNTEAFF. The DNA of the CDR3 is TGCGCCAGCGGACGGGACAGATTGAACACTGAAGCTTTCTTT.

The V and J genes are TRBV19 and TRBJ2-7; 8 bases map to TRBD2. Germline CDR1 and CDR2: LNHDA and SQIVND (reference sequence). The CDR3 loop spans 15 amino acids. V shed 1 base, J shed 4 bases, and the junction held 6 bases outside the gene matches. This CDR3 reads CASSIAPTSVYEQYF. DNA of the CDR3: TGTGCCAGTAGTATAGCCCCGACTAGCGTTTACGAGCAGTACTTC.

The V and J genes are TRBV5-6 and TRBJ1-2; 7 positions match TRBD1. With V trimmed by 2 bases and J by 4 bases, 8 bases remained unmatched. Per germline, CDR1 SGHDT and CDR2 YYEEEE. This CDR3 contains 15 residues. The DNA for the CDR3 is TGTGCCAGCAGCTTTGCCCCGGGACAGAGCTATGGCTACACCTTC. Its translation: CASSFAPGQSYGYTF.

The chain employs TRBV4-1 and TRBJ2-1; D is unresolved. CDR3 size: 13 residues. Germline CDR1 reads MGHRA; CDR2 reads YSYEKL. Trimming took 1 base from V and 11 from J, leaving 12 bases between them. CDR3: CASSQGQDEKQFF. The CDR3 DNA follows: TGCGCCAGCAGCCAAGGACAAGATGAGAAGCAGTTCTTC.

The V and J genes are TRBV7-9 and TRBJ2-2; D might be TRBD1 (6 bases). Germline CDR1 SEHNR, CDR2 FQNEAQ (reference sequence). V was shortened by 3 bases and J by 5 bases, with 7 bases between the two germline ends. The CDR3 totals 13 residues. This CDR3 reads CASSLTGTGELFF. CDR3 coding DNA: TGTGCCAGCAGCTTGACAGGAACCGGGGAGCTGTTTTTT.

This clone occurred a few times. The chain employs TRBV4-3 and TRBJ2-7, with 7 bases fitting TRBD2. V dropped 1 base and J dropped 3; count of bases not matched to a gene: 6. Germline-derived CDR1 and CDR2 are LGHNA and YSLEER. CDR3 size: 15 residues. CDR3 DNA sequence: TGCGCCAGCAGCCAAGGGGCGGGGGAGCACTACGAGCAGTACTTC. It translates to CASSQGAGEHYEQYF.

This chain links TRBV10-1 with TRBJ2-3, with 10 bases matching TRBD2. There are 16 residues in the CDR3. Unmatched junction bases numbered 8, after V lost 6 bases and J lost 2 bases. Germline values: CDR1 WNHNN, CDR2 SYGVQD (reference sequence). Here the CDR3 reads CASSGNLAGVTDTQYF. The DNA for the CDR3 is TGCGCCAGCAGCGGAAATCTAGCGGGGGTCACAGATACGCAGTATTTT.

The chain uses TRBV27 and TRBJ2-7, with TRBD2 matching 11 bases. Unmatched junction bases numbered 1, after V lost 2 bases and J lost 1 base. The CDR3 extends over 15 amino acids. Germline lookup yields CDR1 MNHEY and CDR2 SMNVEV (reference sequence). The CDR3, as DNA: TGTGCCAGCAGTTTAAGGACTAGCGGGTCCTACGAGCAGTACTTC. Translating gives CASSLRTSGSYEQYF.

This chain links TRBV5-1 with TRBJ2-2; 7 nucleotides align to TRBD2. The V gene end was trimmed by 4 bases and the J gene end by 5 bases; junction bases not matched to a gene: 5. This CDR3 has 14 residues. Germline V lookup: CDR1 SGHRS, CDR2 YFSETQ. In DNA form, the CDR3 reads TGCGCCAGCAGCGCCCTCGGGGGGACCGGGGAGCTGTTTTTT. It is translated as CASSALGGTGELFF.

This clone has only one observation. The CDR3 sequence is CASSLALAGGTHEQYF. DNA for the CDR3: TGCGCCAGCAGCTTGGCCCTAGCGGGAGGAACCCACGAGCAGTACTTC. J is TRBJ2-7 and V is TRBV5-1; 11 bases fit TRBD2. The germline CDR1 and CDR2 sequences are SGHRS and YFSETQ. The CDR3 runs to 16 residues. Germline trimming cut 0 bases from V and 5 bases from J; bases unmatched to any gene: 7.

V gene TRBV6-6 combines with J gene TRBJ2-1; no firm D call. The germline V gene encodes CDR1 MNHNY and CDR2 SVGAGI (reference sequence). The CDR3 is 13 residues long. Trimming stripped 7 bases from V and 8 bases from J, with 15 bases between. The CDR3 sequence: CASTRPTTDEQFF. For the CDR3, the DNA is TGTGCCAGCACTCGGCCCACGACGGATGAGCAGTTCTTC.

The rearrangement links TRBV7-2 to TRBJ2-5; 9 positions match TRBD1. V shed 3 bases and J 4 bases; nucleotides not matched to a gene: 9. The CDR3 is 16 residues long. From germline, CDR1 is SGHTA and CDR2 FQGNSA. CDR3 in DNA: TGTGCCAGCAGCTTTCAGGGGACAGGGTTCGGAGAGACCCAGTACTTC. This translates into CASSFQGTGFGETQYF.

This sequence joins TRBV10-3 and TRBJ1-2; unclear D gene. There are 13 residues in the CDR3. Trimming cost V 3 bases and J 5 bases, with 10 bases left between them. Per germline, CDR1 ENHRY and CDR2 SYGVKD. The CDR3: CAISESTVYGYTF. The CDR3 DNA reads as TGTGCCATCAGTGAATCTACAGTATATGGCTACACCTTC.

The J gene is TRBJ2-5, the V gene TRBV4-1; 7 bases align to TRBD1. The CDR3 covers 17 residues. V was clipped by 1 base and J by 4 bases; unmatched bases: 12. Germline V CDR1 and CDR2: MGHRA, YSYEKL. CDR3 sequence: CASSQVVPRGLRETQYF. The DNA of the CDR3 is TGCGCCAGCAGCCAAGTTGTGCCGAGGGGGCTAAGAGAGACCCAGTACTTC.

J is TRBJ2-7 and V is TRBV7-2; 8 bases match TRBD1. Looked up from germline, CDR1 is SGHTA and CDR2 is FQGNSA. J lost 7 bases, V lost 2 bases, and 10 bases had no gene match. CDR3 length: 15 amino acids. The CDR3 sequence: CASSLPPTGAVEQYF. In nucleotides, the CDR3 is TGTGCCAGCAGCTTACCCCCGACAGGGGCGGTAGAGCAGTACTTC.

The chain has TRBV6-5 and TRBJ1-1; D is undetermined. Germline V gene lookup returns CDR1 MNHEY and CDR2 SVGAGI. Between the trimmed V and J ends, which lost 4 bases and 0 bases, there was a span of 12 bases. The length of the CDR3 is 15 residues. The CDR3: CASSSMGALNTEAFF. For the CDR3, the DNA is TGTGCCAGCAGTTCAATGGGTGCCCTGAACACTGAAGCTTTCTTT.

J is TRBJ1-2 and V is TRBV3-1 (or the pseudogene TRBV3-2); D unresolved. V dropped 1 base and J dropped 8 bases, with 5 bases sitting between them. CDR1 and CDR2 (germline): LGHDT, YNNKEL (reference sequence). This CDR3 spans 11 amino acids. The CDR3 nucleotides are TGTGCCAGCAGCCAAGGGGTCGGCTACACCTTC. Protein: CASSQGVGYTF.

The CDR3 loop is CASSQSIGGASNSPLHF. In nucleotides, the CDR3 is TGTGCCAGTAGCCAAAGTATCGGAGGGGCCTCTAATTCACCCCTCCACTTT. V gene TRBV19 combines with J gene TRBJ1-6, with D tentatively TRBD1 (5 bases). This CDR3 contains 17 residues. V gave up 6 bases and J gave up 6 bases, with 21 bases separating them. CDR1 and CDR2 from the germline V gene are LNHDA and SQIVND (reference sequence).

The chain carries TRBV6-2 or TRBV6-3 and TRBJ2-5, with 10 bases that match TRBD2. Germline-derived CDR1 and CDR2 are MNHEY and SVGEGT. The junction had 14 bases not matched to a gene; V was cut back by 4 bases and J by 9 bases. CDR3 length: 16 amino acids. CDR3 nucleotides: TGTGCCAGCAGTTTCATCATAGCGGGAGGTGGCAAGGCCCAGTACTTC. It yields the protein CASSFIIAGGGKAQYF.

The CDR3 sequence: CASSEGAYGYTF. In DNA, the CDR3 is TGTGCCAGCAGTGAAGGGGCCTATGGCTACACCTTC. This chain links TRBV25-1 with TRBJ1-2; D is possibly TRBD1 (5 bases). Trimming stripped 2 bases from V and 4 bases from J, with 5 bases between. The V gene's germline CDR1 is MGHDK and CDR2 SYGVNS. This CDR3 is 12 amino acids long.

This chain joins TRBV28 and TRBJ2-5, with D perhaps TRBD1 or TRBD2 (6 bases each). The CDR3 totals 16 residues. With 6 bases removed from V and 2 bases from J, the gap between germline ends came to 19 bases. Germline V gene sequence: CDR1 MDHEN, CDR2 SYDVKM. The CDR3 loop reads CASSSLAGHLQETQYF. The DNA for the CDR3 is TGTGCCAGCAGCTCGCTCGCGGGACACCTACAAGAGACCCAGTACTTC. Variable domain in full (rest from reference TRBV28 and TRBJ2-5): DVKVTQSSRYLVKRTGEKVFLECVQDMDHENMFWYRQDPGLGLRLIYFSYDVKMKEKGDIPEGYSVSREKKERFSLILESASTNQTSMYLCASSSLAGHLQETQYFGPGTRLLVL.

In its sample, this clone was seen a few times. Other nucleotide sequences in the sample specify the same CDR3. The chain carries TRBV19 and TRBJ1-2; TRBD1 matches at 9 bases. The germline V gene encodes CDR1 LNHDA and CDR2 SQIVND (reference sequence). The CDR3 has 13 residues. V was pared by 6 bases and J by 5 bases, with 4 bases of the junction left unmatched. The CDR3, as DNA: TGTGCCAGTAGCCGGGACAGGGATTATGGCTACACCTTC. This gives the protein CASSRDRDYGYTF.

The gene calls are TRBV14 and TRBJ1-1; 7 nucleotides match TRBD1. Germline-derived CDR1 and CDR2 are SGHDN and FVKESK. V lost 4 bases to trimming and J lost 11 bases; unmatched junction nucleotides: 10. The CDR3 contains 13 residues. The CDR3 protein is CASSLQGQGRAFF. Written as DNA, the CDR3 is TGTGCCAGCAGCCTACAGGGGCAAGGGAGGGCTTTCTTT.